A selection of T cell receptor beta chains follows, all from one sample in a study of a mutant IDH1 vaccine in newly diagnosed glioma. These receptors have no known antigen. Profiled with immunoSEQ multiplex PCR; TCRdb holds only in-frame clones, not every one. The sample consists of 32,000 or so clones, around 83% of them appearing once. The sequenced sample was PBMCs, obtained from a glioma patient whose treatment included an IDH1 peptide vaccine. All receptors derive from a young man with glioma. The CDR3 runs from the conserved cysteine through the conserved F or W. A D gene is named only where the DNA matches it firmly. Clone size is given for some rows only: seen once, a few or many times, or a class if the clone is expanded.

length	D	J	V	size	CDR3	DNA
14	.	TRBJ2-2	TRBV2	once	CASHRYANTGELFF	TGTGCCAGCCACAGGTACGCGAACACCGGGGAGCTGTTTTTT
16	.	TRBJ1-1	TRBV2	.	CASSEAGGLGGTEAFF	TGTGCCAGCAGTGAAGCTGGGGGGTTAGGAGGGACTGAAGCTTTCTTT
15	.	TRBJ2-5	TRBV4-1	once	CASSSQGGTQETQYF	TGCGCCAGCAGCTCTCAGGGGGGTACTCAAGAGACCCAGTACTTC
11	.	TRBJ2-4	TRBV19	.	CASSIANIQYF	TGTGCCAGTAGTATAGCAAACATTCAGTACTTC
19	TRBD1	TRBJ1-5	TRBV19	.	CASTPRIDRGSISNQPQHF	TGTGCCAGTACCCCGAGAATCGACAGGGGGTCGATAAGCAATCAGCCCCAGCATTTT
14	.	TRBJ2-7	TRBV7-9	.	CASSLAGGPYEQYF	TGTGCCAGCAGCTTAGCGGGGGGGCCCTACGAGCAGTACTTC
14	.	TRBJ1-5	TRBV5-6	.	CASSFWTGNQPQHF	TGTGCCAGCAGCTTTTGGACAGGCAATCAGCCCCAGCATTTT
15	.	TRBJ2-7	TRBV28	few	CASGLTPGRTYEQYF	TGTGCCAGCGGCTTGACTCCGGGACGGACCTACGAGCAGTACTTC
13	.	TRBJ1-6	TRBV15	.	CATRESYNSPLHF	TGTGCCACCAGGGAGTCCTATAATTCACCCCTCCACTTT
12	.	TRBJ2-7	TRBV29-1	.	CSVRDYLYEQYF	TGCAGCGTTCGAGACTACCTCTACGAGCAGTACTTC
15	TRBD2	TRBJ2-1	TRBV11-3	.	CASSLYGGGAGEQFF	TGTGCCAGCAGCTTATATGGCGGGGGGGCTGGTGAGCAGTTCTTC
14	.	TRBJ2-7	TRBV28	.	CASGGDRSSYEQYF	TGTGCCAGCGGGGGAGACAGGTCCTCCTACGAGCAGTACTTC
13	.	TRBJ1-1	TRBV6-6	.	CASSTRRGTEAFF	TGTGCCAGCAGTACCCGTCGCGGAACTGAAGCTTTCTTT
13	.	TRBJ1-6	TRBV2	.	CASFQDMGSPLHF	TGTGCCAGCTTCCAGGACATGGGATCACCCCTCCACTTT
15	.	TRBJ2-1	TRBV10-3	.	CAISEGGGFDNEQFF	TGTGCCATCAGTGAAGGGGGGGGCTTCGACAATGAGCAGTTCTTC
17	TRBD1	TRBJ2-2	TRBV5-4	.	CASSLAGVGGYTGELFF	TGTGCCAGCAGCTTGGCCGGTGTAGGGGGCTACACCGGGGAGCTGTTTTTT
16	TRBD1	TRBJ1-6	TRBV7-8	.	CASSLDPGTGRSPLHF	TGTGCCAGCAGCTTAGACCCCGGGACAGGGAGATCACCCCTCCACTTT
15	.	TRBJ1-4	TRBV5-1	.	CASSLGAATNEKLFF	TGCGCCAGCAGCTTGGGGGCTGCAACTAATGAAAAACTGTTTTTT
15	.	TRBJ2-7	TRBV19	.	CASSIPGTAPREQYF	TGTGCCAGTAGTATACCCGGGACCGCTCCGCGCGAGCAGTACTTC
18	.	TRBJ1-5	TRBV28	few	CASSLGGLEQRENQPQHF	TGTGCCAGCAGTTTGGGTGGGTTAGAACAGCGAGAAAATCAGCCCCAGCATTTT
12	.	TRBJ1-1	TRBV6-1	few	CASSPGGREAFF	TGTGCCAGCAGCCCCGGGGGCAGGGAAGCTTTCTTT
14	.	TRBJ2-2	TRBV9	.	CASSVGTTTGELFF	TGTGCCAGCAGCGTAGGCACCACCACCGGGGAGCTGTTTTTT
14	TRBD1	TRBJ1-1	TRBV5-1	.	CASSTGQGGSEAFF	TGCGCCAGCAGCACGGGACAGGGAGGGAGTGAAGCTTTCTTT
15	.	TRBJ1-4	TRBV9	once	CASSPVSATNEKLFF	TGTGCCAGCAGCCCGGTTTCGGCAACTAATGAAAAACTGTTTTTT
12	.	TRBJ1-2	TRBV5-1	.	CASAPGFYGYTF	TGCGCCAGCGCTCCGGGATTTTATGGCTACACCTTC
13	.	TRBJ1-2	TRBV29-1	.	CSVDTQGSYGYTF	TGCAGCGTTGATACACAGGGATCGTATGGCTACACCTTC
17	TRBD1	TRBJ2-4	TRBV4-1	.	CASSQAAPGTAKNIQYF	TGCGCCAGCAGCCAAGCGGCCCCCGGGACAGCAAAAAACATTCAGTACTTC
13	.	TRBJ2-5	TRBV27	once	CASSPSYPETQYF	TGTGCCAGCAGCCCCAGTTACCCAGAGACCCAGTACTTC
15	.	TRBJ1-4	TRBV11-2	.	CASSLDLWENEKLFF	TGTGCCAGCAGCTTAGATCTATGGGAAAATGAAAAACTGTTTTTT
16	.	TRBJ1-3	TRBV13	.	CASSLERPHSGNTIYF	TGTGCCAGCAGCTTAGAGCGACCGCACTCTGGAAACACCATATATTTT
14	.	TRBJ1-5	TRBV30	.	CAWSKAGLNQPQHF	TGTGCCTGGAGTAAGGCGGGACTTAATCAGCCCCAGCATTTT
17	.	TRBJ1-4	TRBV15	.	CATSREVIVSTNEKLFF	TGTGCCACCAGCAGAGAGGTTATTGTATCAACTAATGAAAAACTGTTTTTT
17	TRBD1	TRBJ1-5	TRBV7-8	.	CASSLGTGTDSNQPQHF	TGTGCCAGCAGCTTAGGTACCGGGACAGATAGCAATCAGCCCCAGCATTTT
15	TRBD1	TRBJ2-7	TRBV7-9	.	CASSGGTGGFYEQYF	TGTGCCAGCAGCGGCGGGACAGGGGGCTTCTACGAGCAGTACTTC
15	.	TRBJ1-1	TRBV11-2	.	CASSRGVQVNTEAFF	TGTGCCAGCAGCCGGGGGGTACAGGTAAACACTGAAGCTTTCTTT
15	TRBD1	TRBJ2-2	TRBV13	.	CASSPGTVAPGELFF	TGTGCCAGCAGCCCGGGGACAGTCGCCCCCGGGGAGCTGTTTTTT
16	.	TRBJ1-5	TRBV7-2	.	CASSPASGLRDQPQHF	TGTGCCAGCAGCCCAGCTTCAGGGTTGAGAGATCAGCCCCAGCATTTT
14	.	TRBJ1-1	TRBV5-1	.	CASSLGQENTEAFF	TGCGCCAGCAGCTTGGGACAGGAGAACACTGAAGCTTTCTTT
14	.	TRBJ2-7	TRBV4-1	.	CASSLRQDEYEQYF	TGCGCCAGCAGCCTTAGACAGGATGAGTACGAGCAGTACTTC
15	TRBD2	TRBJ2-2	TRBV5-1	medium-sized	CASSFSGSVTGELFF	TGCGCCAGCAGCTTTAGCGGGAGTGTTACCGGGGAGCTGTTTTTT
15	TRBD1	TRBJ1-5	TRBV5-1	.	CASSRTGDPAQPQHF	TGCGCCAGCAGCCGGACAGGGGATCCAGCACAGCCCCAGCATTTT
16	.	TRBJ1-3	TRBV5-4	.	CASSLRGSQGGNTIYF	TGTGCCAGCAGCTTGAGAGGGTCGCAGGGAGGAAACACCATATATTTT